The clone carrying this T cell receptor beta chain was detected a few times. Profiled with immunoSEQ multiplex PCR; TCRdb holds only in-frame clones, not every one. The sample consists of about 350,000 clones, roughly 90% of them appearing once. The data are from a study of blood T cell repertoires in COVID-19. Overall study context: Donors in the United States, Italy and Spain gave samples during acute or convalescent COVID-19. The analysed material was cDNA or gDNA that came from T cells, B-cell-depleted T cells, or PBMCs.

A Seattle source enrolled patients during active infection and followed them longitudinally. The TCR comes from a woman aged 55 to 70 with COVID-19, enrolled during active disease. Sequencing was carried out using peripheral blood.

CDR3 bases: TGTGCCAGCAGCTTAGCAGGGGTGGACTATGGCTACACCTTC. It specifies CASSLAGVDYGYTF. The V and J genes are TRBV11-1 and TRBJ1-2, with D possibly matching TRBD1 (5 bases). Germline CDR1 is SGHAT and CDR2 is FQDESV (reference sequence). CDR3 length equals 14 residues. V was clipped by 0 bases and J by 3 bases, with 8 bases between them.